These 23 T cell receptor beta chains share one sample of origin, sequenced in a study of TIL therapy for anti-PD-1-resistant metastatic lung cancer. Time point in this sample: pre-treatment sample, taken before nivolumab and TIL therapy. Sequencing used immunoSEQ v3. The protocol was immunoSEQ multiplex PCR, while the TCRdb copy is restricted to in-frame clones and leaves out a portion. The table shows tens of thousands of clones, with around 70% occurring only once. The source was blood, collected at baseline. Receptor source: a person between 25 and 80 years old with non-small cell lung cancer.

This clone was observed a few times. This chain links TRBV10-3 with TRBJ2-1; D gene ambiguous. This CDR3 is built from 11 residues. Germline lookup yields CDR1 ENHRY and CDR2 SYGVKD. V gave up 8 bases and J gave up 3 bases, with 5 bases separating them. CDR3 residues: CAIQYYNEQFF. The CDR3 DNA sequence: TGTGCCATCCAGTACTACAATGAGCAGTTCTTC.

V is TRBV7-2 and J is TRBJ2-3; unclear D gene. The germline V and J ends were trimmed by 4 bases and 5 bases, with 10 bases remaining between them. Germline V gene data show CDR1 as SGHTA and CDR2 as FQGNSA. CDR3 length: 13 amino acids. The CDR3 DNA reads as TGTGCCAGCAGCTCCGTGGTGATAGATACGCAGTATTTT. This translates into CASSSVVIDTQYF.

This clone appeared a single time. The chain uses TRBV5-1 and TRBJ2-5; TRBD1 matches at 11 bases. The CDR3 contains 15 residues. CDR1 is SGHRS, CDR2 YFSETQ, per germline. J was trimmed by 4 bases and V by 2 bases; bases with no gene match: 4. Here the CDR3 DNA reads TGCGCCAGCAGCTTCGGACAGGGGGCTGGAGAGACCCAGTACTTC. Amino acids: CASSFGQGAGETQYF.

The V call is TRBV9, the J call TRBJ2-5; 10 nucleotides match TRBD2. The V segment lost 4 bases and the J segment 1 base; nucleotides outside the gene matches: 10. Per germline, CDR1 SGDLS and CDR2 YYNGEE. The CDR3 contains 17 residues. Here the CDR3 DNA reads TGTGCCAGCAGCCCCGGGACGGCTAGCGGGGGCCAAGAGACCCAGTACTTC. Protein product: CASSPGTASGGQETQYF.

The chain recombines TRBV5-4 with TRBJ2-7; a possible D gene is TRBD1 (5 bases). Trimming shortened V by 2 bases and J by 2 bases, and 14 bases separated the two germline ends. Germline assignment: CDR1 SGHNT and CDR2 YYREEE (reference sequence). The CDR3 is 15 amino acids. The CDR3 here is CASSFPSRTPYEQYV. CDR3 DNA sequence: TGTGCCAGCAGCTTTCCCAGCCGGACACCCTACGAGCAGTACGTC.

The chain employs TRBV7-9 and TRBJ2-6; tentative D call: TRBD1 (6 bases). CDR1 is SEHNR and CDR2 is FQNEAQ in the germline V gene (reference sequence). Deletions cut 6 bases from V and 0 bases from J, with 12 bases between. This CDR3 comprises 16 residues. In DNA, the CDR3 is TGTGCCAGCAGTCAGGGGTTTAACTCTGGGGCCAACGTCCTGACTTTC. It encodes CASSQGFNSGANVLTF.

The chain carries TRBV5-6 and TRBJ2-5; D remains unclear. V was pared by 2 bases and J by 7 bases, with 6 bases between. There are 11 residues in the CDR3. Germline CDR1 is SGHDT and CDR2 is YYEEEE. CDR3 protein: CASSFRGTQYF. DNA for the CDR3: TGTGCCAGCAGCTTCCGCGGGACCCAGTACTTC. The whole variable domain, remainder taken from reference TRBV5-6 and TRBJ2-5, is DAGVTQSPTHLIKTRGQQVTLRCSPKSGHDTVSWYQQALGQGPQFIFQYYEEEERQRGNFPDRFSGHQFPNYSSELNVNALLLGDSALYLCASSFRGTQYFGPGTRLLVL.

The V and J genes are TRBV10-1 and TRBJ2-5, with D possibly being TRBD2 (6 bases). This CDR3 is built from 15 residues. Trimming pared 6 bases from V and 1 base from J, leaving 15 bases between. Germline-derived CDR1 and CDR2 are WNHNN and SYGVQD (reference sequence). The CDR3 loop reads CASSPGSGPQETQYF. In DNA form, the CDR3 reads TGCGCCAGCAGCCCCGGGAGCGGGCCCCAAGAGACCCAGTACTTC.

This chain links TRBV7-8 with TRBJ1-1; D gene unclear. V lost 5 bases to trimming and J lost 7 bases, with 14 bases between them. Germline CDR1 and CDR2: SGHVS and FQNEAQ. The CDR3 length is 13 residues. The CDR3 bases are TGTGCCAGCAGCACGGGTGGAGACCGTGAAGCTTTCTTT. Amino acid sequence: CASSTGGDREAFF.

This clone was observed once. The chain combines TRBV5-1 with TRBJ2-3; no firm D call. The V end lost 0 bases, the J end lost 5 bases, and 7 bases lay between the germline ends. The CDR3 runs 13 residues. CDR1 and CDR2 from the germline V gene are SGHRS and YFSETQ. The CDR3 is CASSLDPVDTQYF. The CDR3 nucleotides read TGCGCCAGCAGCTTGGATCCGGTAGATACGCAGTATTTT. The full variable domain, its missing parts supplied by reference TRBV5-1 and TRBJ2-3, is KAGVTQTPRYLIKTRGQQVTLSCSPISGHRSVSWYQQTPGQGLQFLFEYFSETQRNKGNFPGRFSGRQFSNSRSEMNVSTLELGDSALYLCASSLDPVDTQYFGPGTRLTVL.

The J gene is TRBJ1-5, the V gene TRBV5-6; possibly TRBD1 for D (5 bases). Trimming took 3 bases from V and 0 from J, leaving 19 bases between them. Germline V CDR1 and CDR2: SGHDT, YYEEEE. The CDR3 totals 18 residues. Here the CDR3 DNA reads TGTGCCAGCAGCTCCTCAGGGAGTCCGCGATATAGCAATCAGCCCCAGCATTTT. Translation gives CASSSSGSPRYSNQPQHF.

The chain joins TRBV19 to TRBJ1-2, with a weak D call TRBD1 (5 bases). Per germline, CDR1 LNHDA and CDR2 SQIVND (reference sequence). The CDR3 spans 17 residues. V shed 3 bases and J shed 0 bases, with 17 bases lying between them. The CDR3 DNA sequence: TGTGCCAGTAGTATTGCGGACACTCTATTAGCTAACTATGGCTACACCTTC. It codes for CASSIADTLLANYGYTF.

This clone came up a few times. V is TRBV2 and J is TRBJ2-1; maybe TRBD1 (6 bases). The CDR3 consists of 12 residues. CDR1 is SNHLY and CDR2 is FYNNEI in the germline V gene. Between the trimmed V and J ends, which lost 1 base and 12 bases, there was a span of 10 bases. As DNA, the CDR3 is TGTGCCAGCAGTGAAGAGGGGGATAGGCAGTTCTTC. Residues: CASSEEGDRQFF.

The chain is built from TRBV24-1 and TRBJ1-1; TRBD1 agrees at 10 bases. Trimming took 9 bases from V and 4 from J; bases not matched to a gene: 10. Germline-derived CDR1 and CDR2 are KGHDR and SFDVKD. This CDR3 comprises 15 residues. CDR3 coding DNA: TGTGCCACCGAAAGACAGGGGGCGGAGATCACTGAAGCTTTCTTT. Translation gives CATERQGAEITEAFF.

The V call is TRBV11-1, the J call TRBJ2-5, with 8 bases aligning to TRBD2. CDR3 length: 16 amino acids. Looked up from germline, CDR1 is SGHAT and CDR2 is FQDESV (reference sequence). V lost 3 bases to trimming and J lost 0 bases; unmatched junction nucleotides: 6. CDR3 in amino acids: CASSLGASGYQETQYF. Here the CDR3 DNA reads TGTGCCAGCAGCTTGGGGGCTAGCGGGTACCAAGAGACCCAGTACTTC.

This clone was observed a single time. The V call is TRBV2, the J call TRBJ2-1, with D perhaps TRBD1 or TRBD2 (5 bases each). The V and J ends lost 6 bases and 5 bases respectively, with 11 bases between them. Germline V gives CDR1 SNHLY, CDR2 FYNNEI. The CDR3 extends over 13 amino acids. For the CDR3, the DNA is TGTGCCAGCAGGCCCGGGACCCACAATGAGCAGTTCTTC. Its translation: CASRPGTHNEQFF.

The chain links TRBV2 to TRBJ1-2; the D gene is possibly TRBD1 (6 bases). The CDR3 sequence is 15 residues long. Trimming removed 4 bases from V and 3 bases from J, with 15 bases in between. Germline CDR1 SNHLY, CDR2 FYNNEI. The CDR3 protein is CASSVEKGGDYGYTF. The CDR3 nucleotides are TGTGCCAGCAGTGTTGAAAAGGGGGGGGACTATGGCTACACCTTC.

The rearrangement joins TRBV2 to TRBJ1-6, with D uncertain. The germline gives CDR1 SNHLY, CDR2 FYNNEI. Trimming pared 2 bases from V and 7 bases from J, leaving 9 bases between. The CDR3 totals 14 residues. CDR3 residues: CASSEWGGNSPLHF. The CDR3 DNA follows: TGTGCCAGCAGTGAATGGGGAGGGAATTCACCCCTCCACTTT.

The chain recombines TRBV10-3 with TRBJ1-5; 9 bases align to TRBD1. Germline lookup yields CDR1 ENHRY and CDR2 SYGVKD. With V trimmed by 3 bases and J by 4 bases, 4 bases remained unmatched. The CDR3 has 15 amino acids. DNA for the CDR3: TGTGCCATCAGTGACTTGGGACAGGGTAATCAGCCCCAGCATTTT. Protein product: CAISDLGQGNQPQHF.

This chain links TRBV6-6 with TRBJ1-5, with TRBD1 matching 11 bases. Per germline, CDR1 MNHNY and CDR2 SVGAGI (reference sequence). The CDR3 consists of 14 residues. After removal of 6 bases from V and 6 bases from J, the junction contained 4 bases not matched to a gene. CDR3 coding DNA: TGTGCCAGCAGGGGACAGGGGGTGGCTCAGCCCCAGCATTTT. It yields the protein CASRGQGVAQPQHF.

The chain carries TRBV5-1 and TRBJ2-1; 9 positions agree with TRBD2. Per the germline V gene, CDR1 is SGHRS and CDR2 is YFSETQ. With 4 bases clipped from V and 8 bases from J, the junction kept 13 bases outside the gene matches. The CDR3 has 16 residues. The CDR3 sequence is CASSQILAGSVDEQFF. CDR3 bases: TGCGCCAGCAGCCAAATTCTAGCGGGAAGCGTTGATGAGCAGTTCTTC.

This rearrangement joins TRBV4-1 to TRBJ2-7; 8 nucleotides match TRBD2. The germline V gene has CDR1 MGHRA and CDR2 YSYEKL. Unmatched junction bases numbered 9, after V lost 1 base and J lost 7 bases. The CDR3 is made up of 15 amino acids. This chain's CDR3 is CASSQGGRQRGEQYF. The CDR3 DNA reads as TGCGCCAGCAGCCAAGGCGGGAGGCAGAGGGGGGAGCAGTACTTC.

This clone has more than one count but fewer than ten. The CDR3 sequence is CASSGAAGNQPQHF. The CDR3 DNA sequence: TGTGCCAGCAGCGGGGCGGCGGGCAATCAGCCCCAGCATTTT. The chain is built from TRBV5-6 and TRBJ1-5, with D perhaps matching TRBD1 (5 bases). Germline V gene sequence: CDR1 SGHDT, CDR2 YYEEEE. The CDR3 runs 14 residues. V gave up 4 bases and J gave up 2 bases, with 10 bases separating them.